The rows below give T cell receptor beta chains drawn from one sample of a study of blood T cell repertoires in COVID-19. Generated by immunoSEQ multiplex PCR, the TCRdb table keeps only in-frame clones and is missing some. The sample holds about 250,000 clones, around nine tenths seen once. Sequencing was performed on peripheral blood. Receptors were obtained from a young man with active or convalescent COVID-19. Both conserved end residues are part of each CDR3. A D gene is named only where the DNA matches it firmly. Clone size is stated in some rows and not others, as once, few, many or a class when expanded.

-,TRBV4-1,-,TRBJ1-2,15,TGCGCCAGCAGCCAACTTTTGACGGGGAACTATGGCTACACCTTC,CASSQLLTGNYGYTF
-,TRBV28,-,TRBJ1-6,12,TGTGCCAGCAGTTTGGTTCCCCCAGGGCTCCACTTT,CASSLVPPGLHF
-,TRBV9,TRBD2,TRBJ2-3,16,TGTGCCAGCAGCGCCCGTCCTAGCGGAACCACAGATACGCAGTATTTT,CASSARPSGTTDTQYF
-,TRBV6-5,TRBD2,TRBJ2-1,15,TGTGCCAGCAGTCTAGCGGGAGGTGGGATCGATGAGCAGTTCTTC,CASSLAGGGIDEQFF
-,TRBV14,-,TRBJ2-5,16,TGTGCCAGCAGCCAACCCCCGACAGATGCGAAAGAGACCCAGTACTTC,CASSQPPTDAKETQYF
-,TRBV9,TRBD1,TRBJ2-7,14,TGTGCCAGCAGCGATCGGGACAGACCCTACGAGCAGTACTTC,CASSDRDRPYEQYF
-,TRBV7-2,TRBD1,TRBJ1-2,16,TGTGCCAGCAGCTCAGGACAGGGATGGGTTGTAGGTGGCTACACCTTC,CASSSGQGWVVGGYTF
-,TRBV5-4,-,TRBJ2-7,15,TGTGCCAGCAGCCTAGGGGGTGGAGCGTTCGGCGAGCAGTACTTC,CASSLGGGAFGEQYF
-,TRBV19,TRBD2,TRBJ2-1,13,TGTGCTGCTAGCGGGAGCCTCTACAATGAGCAGTTCTTC,CAASGSLYNEQFF
few,TRBV7-6,TRBD2,TRBJ2-1,16,TGTGCCAGCAGCTTAGAGCTAGCGGGGGGGGTGAATGAGCAGTTCTTC,CASSLELAGGVNEQFF
-,TRBV6-5,-,TRBJ2-1,14,TGTGCCAGCAGTATCCAGGGGTCCTACAATGAGCAGTTCTTC,CASSIQGSYNEQFF
-,TRBV19,-,TRBJ1-1,14,TGTGCCAGTAGTATAGATACAGTTAACACTGAAGCTTTCTTT,CASSIDTVNTEAFF
-,TRBV6-5,-,TRBJ1-1,13,TGTGCCAGCAGTTCGCGGATGAACACTGAAGCTTTCTTT,CASSSRMNTEAFF
few,TRBV5-4,TRBD1,TRBJ2-7,14,TGTGCCAGCAGCTGGGGGACAGGGTCTTACGAGCAGTACTTC,CASSWGTGSYEQYF
few,TRBV7-7,-,TRBJ2-7,21,TGTGCCAGCAGCTTAGGTCCCGTGTTAGGCCCCGACGACAGAGTAACCTACGAGCAGTACTTC,CASSLGPVLGPDDRVTYEQYF
-,TRBV7-3,TRBD2,TRBJ2-1,15,TGTGCCAGCAGCTTAGGGGCTAGCGGTTACAATGAGCAGTTCTTC,CASSLGASGYNEQFF
few,TRBV6-1,-,TRBJ2-2,14,TGTGCCAGCAGTGAAGCGCCGGACACCGGGGAGCTGTTTTTT,CASSEAPDTGELFF
-,TRBV5-1,-,TRBJ1-1,16,TGCGCCAGCAGCTTGGCGGGGGACTGGGGGAAGGGTGAAGCTTTCTTT,CASSLAGDWGKGEAFF
-,TRBV4-3,TRBD2,TRBJ2-6,20,TGCGCCAGCAGCCAACTACTACTAGCGGGAGGCCCCGGGGGGGCCAACGTCCTGACTTTC,CASSQLLLAGGPGGANVLTF
once,TRBV6-6,-,TRBJ2-5,15,TGTGCCAGCAGTTACCCATGGGGCCTGCAAGAGACCCAGTACTTC,CASSYPWGLQETQYF
-,TRBV28,TRBD2,TRBJ2-3,18,TGTGCCAGCAGTTTCCCCCCCCGACTAGCGGGAGGAACAGATACGCAGTATTTT,CASSFPPRLAGGTDTQYF
-,TRBV7-2,TRBD2,TRBJ2-5,14,TGTGCCAGCAGCTTCCAGCGGGGAGGAGAGACCCAGTACTTC,CASSFQRGGETQYF
-,TRBV4-1,-,TRBJ1-1,13,TGCGCCAGCAGCCAAGATTTTGCCAGTGAAGCTTTCTTT,CASSQDFASEAFF
-,TRBV28,-,TRBJ2-2,15,TGTGCCAGCAGACACGTTTCTGGGAACACCGGGGAGCTGTTTTTT,CASRHVSGNTGELFF
-,TRBV5-6,-,TRBJ1-4,13,TGTGCCAGCAGCTTTAGAGCTAATGAAAAACTGTTTTTT,CASSFRANEKLFF
-,TRBV24-1,-,TRBJ1-2,13,TGTGCCACCAGTGATTTGTTGTACGGTGGCTACACCTTC,CATSDLLYGGYTF
-,TRBV4-3,TRBD1,TRBJ1-1,15,TGCGCCAGCAGCCGGACAGGGGCACGCGCAGCTGAAGCTTTCTTT,CASSRTGARAAEAFF
-,TRBV13,-,TRBJ2-7,16,TGTGCCAGCAGCTTAGGTCTCGGGACTCGAACCTACGAGCAGTACTTC,CASSLGLGTRTYEQYF
few,TRBV6-5,TRBD1,TRBJ1-2,14,TGTGCCAGCAGACTTCAACCCGGGACAGGGGACCACACCTTC,CASRLQPGTGDHTF
-,TRBV13,-,TRBJ1-6,14,TGTGCCAGCAGCTCCCGGGAAGTATCACCACCCCTCCACTTT,CASSSREVSPPLHF
-,TRBV4-1,-,TRBJ1-4,15,TGCGCCAGCAGCCAGGACAGAACGTTTGATGAAAAACTGTTTTTT,CASSQDRTFDEKLFF
-,TRBV5-6,TRBD1,TRBJ1-1,13,TGTGCCAGCAGCGCACAGGGGCGCACTGAAGCTTTCTTT,CASSAQGRTEAFF
-,TRBV10-2,-,TRBJ1-6,15,TGCGCCAGCAGTGAAGACAGACAGTATAATTCACCCCTCCACTTT,CASSEDRQYNSPLHF
-,TRBV27,-,TRBJ1-5,15,TGTGCCAGCAGTTTATCGAGGGGGTCGACTCAGCCCCAGCATTTT,CASSLSRGSTQPQHF
once,TRBV6-1,-,TRBJ1-1,15,TGTGCCAGCAGTGAAGGGGCTAATGTAGACACTGAAGCTTTCTTT,CASSEGANVDTEAFF
-,TRBV9,-,TRBJ2-3,14,TGTGCCTCCAAGATGGGAGAAGGCACAGATACGCAGTATTTT,CASKMGEGTDTQYF
once,TRBV7-9,TRBD1,TRBJ1-6,15,TGTGCCAGCAGCTTAGAGGGGGCAGCCAATTCACCCCTCCACTTT,CASSLEGAANSPLHF
-,TRBV6-2/TRBV6-3,TRBD1,TRBJ2-7,16,TGTGCCAGCAGTTACTCAGGGACAGGGGTAACCTACGAGCAGTACTTC,CASSYSGTGVTYEQYF
-,TRBV5-1,TRBD2,TRBJ2-1,16,TGCGCCAGCAGCTTGGACGCGGGACTAACCACAAGTGAGCAGTTCTTC,CASSLDAGLTTSEQFF
-,TRBV6-5,-,TRBJ1-1,13,TGTGCCAGCAGCCTACGGGGGTTTTCTGAAGCTTTCTTT,CASSLRGFSEAFF
-,TRBV5-1,TRBD2,TRBJ2-3,16,TGCGCCAGCAGCCCACCAGGGCTAGCGGACACAGATACGCAGTATTTT,CASSPPGLADTDTQYF
-,TRBV29-1,TRBD2,TRBJ2-3,15,TGCAGCGTTGATTTACGGGAGGCTAGCACAGATACGCAGTATTTT,CSVDLREASTDTQYF
-,TRBV19,TRBD1,TRBJ2-7,14,TGTGCCAGTAGTTATACGACAGGGCCCTACGAGCAGTACTTC,CASSYTTGPYEQYF